The TCR beta chain described here comes from a study of blood T cell repertoires in COVID-19. In germline, CDR1 is KGHSH, CDR2 LQKENI. Deletions cut 5 bases from V and 0 bases from J, with 8 bases between. There are 14 residues in the CDR3. As processed by the authors: Researchers report that nucleated cell counts were estimated from reference gene primer amplification. Data came from immunoSEQ multiplex PCR; TCRdb stores just in-frame clones and leaves some out. V, J and clone size are taken as reported in that table, and D and trimming were inferred from the DNA itself. The sample has 250,000 or so clones, roughly 80% seen once.

J is TRBJ2-1 and V is TRBV18; the D is unclear. Source material: peripheral blood. The TCR sequence derives from a woman aged 55-70 years with active or convalescent COVID-19. CDR3 residues: CASSTGGSYNEQFF. The CDR3 coding sequence is TGTGCCAGCTCAACCGGTGGCTCCTACAATGAGCAGTTCTTC.